This T cell receptor (beta chain) was recorded in a study of T cell responses to AZD1222 COVID-19 vaccine. The CDR3 spans 15 residues. CDR1 and CDR2 from the germline V gene are SGHNT and YYREEE (reference sequence). After removal of 6 bases from V and 1 base from J, the junction contained 7 bases not matched to a gene. TCRdb's table, derived via immunoSEQ multiplex PCR, lists solely in-frame clones and lacks some. The sample has about 100,000 clones, 87% seen once. This clone was detected once. Sequencing used peripheral blood, obtained on day 0 of AZD1222 vaccination. The TCR sequence derives from an adult in good health. This sequence joins TRBV5-4 and TRBJ2-1, with 7 bases that match TRBD2. The CDR3 DNA reads as TGTGCCAGCACCCTTGTAGCGGGTTCCTACAATGAGCAGTTCTTC. Its translation is CASTLVAGSYNEQFF.